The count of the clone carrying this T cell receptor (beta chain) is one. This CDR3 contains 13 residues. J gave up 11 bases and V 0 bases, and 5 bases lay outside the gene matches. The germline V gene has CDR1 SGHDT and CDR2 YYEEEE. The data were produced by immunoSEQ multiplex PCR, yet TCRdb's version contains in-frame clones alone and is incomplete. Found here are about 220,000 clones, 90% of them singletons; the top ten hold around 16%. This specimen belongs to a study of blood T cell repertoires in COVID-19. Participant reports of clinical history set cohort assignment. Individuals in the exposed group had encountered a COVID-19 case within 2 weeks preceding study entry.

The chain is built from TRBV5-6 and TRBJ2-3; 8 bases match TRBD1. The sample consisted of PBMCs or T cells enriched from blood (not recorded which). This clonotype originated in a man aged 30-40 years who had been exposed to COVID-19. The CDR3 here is CASSLGDRTRQYF. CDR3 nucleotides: TGTGCCAGCAGCTTGGGGGACAGGACAAGGCAGTATTTT.